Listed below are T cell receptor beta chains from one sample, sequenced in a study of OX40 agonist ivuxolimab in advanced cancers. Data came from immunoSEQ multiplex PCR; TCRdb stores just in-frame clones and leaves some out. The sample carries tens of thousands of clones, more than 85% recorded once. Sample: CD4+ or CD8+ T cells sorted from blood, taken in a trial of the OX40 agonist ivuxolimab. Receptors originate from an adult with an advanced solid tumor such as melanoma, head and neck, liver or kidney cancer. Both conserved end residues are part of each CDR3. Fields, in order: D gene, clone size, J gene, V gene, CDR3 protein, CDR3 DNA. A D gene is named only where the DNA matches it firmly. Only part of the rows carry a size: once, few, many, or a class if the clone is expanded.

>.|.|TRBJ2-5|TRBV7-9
CASNQGGYQETQYF
TGTGCCAGCAACCAAGGGGGGTACCAAGAGACCCAGTACTTC
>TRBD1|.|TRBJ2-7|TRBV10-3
CAIRRDRAPYEQYF
TGTGCCATCAGAAGGGACAGGGCACCCTACGAGCAGTACTTC
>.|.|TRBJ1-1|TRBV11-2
CASGSSRNTEAFF
TGTGCCAGCGGATCCTCCCGGAACACTGAAGCTTTCTTT
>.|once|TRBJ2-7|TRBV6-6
CASSYGTRSYEQYF
TGTGCCAGCAGTTATGGGACCCGCTCCTACGAGCAGTACTTC
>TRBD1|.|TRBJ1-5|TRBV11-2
CASSLTGGFNQPQHF
TGTGCCAGCAGCTTAACAGGGGGATTCAATCAGCCCCAGCATTTT
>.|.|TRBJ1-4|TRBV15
CATSRGGGDNEKLFF
TGTGCCACCAGCAGGGGAGGAGGTGATAATGAAAAACTGTTTTTT
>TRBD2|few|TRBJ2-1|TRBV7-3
CASSRGTSGNEQFF
TGTGCCAGCAGCAGAGGGACTAGTGGCAATGAGCAGTTCTTC
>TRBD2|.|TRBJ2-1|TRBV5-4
CASSPGGGWDYNEQFF
TGTGCCAGCAGCCCCGGGGGGGGGTGGGACTACAATGAGCAGTTCTTC
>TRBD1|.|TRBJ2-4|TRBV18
CASSPATGGEGIQYF
TGTGCCAGCTCACCCGCGACAGGGGGCGAGGGCATTCAGTACTTC
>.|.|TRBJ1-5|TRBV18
CASSPREVSNQPQHF
TGTGCCAGCTCACCTAGGGAAGTGAGCAATCAGCCCCAGCATTTT
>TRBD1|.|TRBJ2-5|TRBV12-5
CASGLVPPGQGFYGQETQYF
TGTGCTAGTGGTTTGGTCCCCCCGGGACAGGGGTTTTACGGCCAAGAGACCCAGTACTTC
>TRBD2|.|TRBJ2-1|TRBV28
CASSSPSGRRNNEQFF
TGTGCCAGCAGTTCACCCAGCGGGAGGCGGAACAATGAGCAGTTCTTC
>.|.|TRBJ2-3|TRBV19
CASSTSGSSRHTDTQYF
TGTGCCAGTAGTACTAGTGGCAGCTCAAGACACACAGATACGCAGTATTTT
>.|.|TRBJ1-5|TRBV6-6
CASSYPGGYQPQHF
TGTGCCAGCAGTTACCCGGGGGGATATCAGCCCCAGCATTTT
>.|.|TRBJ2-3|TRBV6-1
CASSPFADTQYF
TGTGCCAGCAGCCCCTTCGCAGATACGCAGTATTTT
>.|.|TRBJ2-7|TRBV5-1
CASSLGALDEQYF
TGCGCCAGCAGCTTGGGGGCTCTAGACGAGCAGTACTTC
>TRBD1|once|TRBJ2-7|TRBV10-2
CASSEWQGVYEQYF
TGCGCCAGCAGTGAATGGCAGGGGGTCTACGAGCAGTACTTC
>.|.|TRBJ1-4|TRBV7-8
CASSFGRLAEKLFF
TGTGCCAGCAGCTTTGGCAGATTGGCTGAAAAACTGTTTTTT
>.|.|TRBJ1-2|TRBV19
CASSTRGGGGYGYTF
TGTGCCAGTAGTACCCGGGGCGGCGGGGGCTATGGCTACACCTTC
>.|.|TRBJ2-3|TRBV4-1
CASSVWGQSTDTQYF
TGCGCCAGCAGCGTGTGGGGCCAAAGCACAGATACGCAGTATTTT
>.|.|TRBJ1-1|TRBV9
CASSVAGNTEAFF
TGTGCCAGCAGCGTAGCTGGGAACACTGAAGCTTTCTTT
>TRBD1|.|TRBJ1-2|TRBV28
CASTDRASGYTF
TGTGCCAGCACGGACAGGGCTAGTGGCTACACCTTC
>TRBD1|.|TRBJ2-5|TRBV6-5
CASSYGTGAVETQYF
TGTGCCAGCAGTTACGGGACAGGGGCGGTGGAGACCCAGTACTTC
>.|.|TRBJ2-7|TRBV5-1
CASSLGRAGYEQYF
TGCGCCAGCAGCTTGGGGCGGGCCGGCTACGAGCAGTACTTC
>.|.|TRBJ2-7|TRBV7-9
CASSLVRAAYEQYF
TGTGCCAGCAGCTTAGTTAGGGCAGCGTACGAGCAGTACTTC
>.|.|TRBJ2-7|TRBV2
CASSEVPGGADNRQYF
TGTGCCAGCAGTGAAGTTCCCGGCGGGGCCGATAACCGGCAGTACTTC
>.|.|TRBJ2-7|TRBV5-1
CASSNRGRSYEQYF
TGCGCCAGCAGCAATCGGGGGCGCTCCTACGAGCAGTACTTC
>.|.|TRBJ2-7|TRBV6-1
CASSEVWQATYEQYF
TGTGCCAGCAGTGAAGTGTGGCAGGCTACCTACGAGCAGTACTTC
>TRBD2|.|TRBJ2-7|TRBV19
CASSISAGGYEQYF
TGTGCCAGTAGTATATCAGCGGGGGGCTACGAGCAGTACTTC
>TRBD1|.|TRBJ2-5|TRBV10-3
CAISGTGGQETQYF
TGTGCCATCAGTGGGACAGGGGGCCAAGAGACCCAGTACTTC
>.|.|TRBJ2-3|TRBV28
CASSLSQGTQYF
TGTGCCAGCAGTCTGTCCCAGGGTACGCAGTATTTT
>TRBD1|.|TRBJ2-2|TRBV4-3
CASSQETGDTGELFF
TGCGCCAGCAGCCAAGAGACAGGGGACACCGGGGAGCTGTTTTTT
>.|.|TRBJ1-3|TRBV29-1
CSVEDRLRGGNTIYF
TGCAGCGTTGAAGATAGGTTGAGGGGGGGAAACACCATATATTTT
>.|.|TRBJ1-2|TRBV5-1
CASSAPGEGRRVYGYTF
TGCGCCAGCAGCGCGCCGGGAGAAGGGCGGCGGGTTTATGGCTACACCTTC
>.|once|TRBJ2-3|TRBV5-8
CASSLGLLTDTQYF
TGTGCCAGCAGCCTCGGACTACTCACAGATACGCAGTATTTT
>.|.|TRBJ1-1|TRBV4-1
CASSQDWGTEAFF
TGCGCCAGCAGCCAAGACTGGGGAACTGAAGCTTTCTTT
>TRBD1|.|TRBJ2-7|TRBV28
CASSSWGTGSYEQYF
TGTGCCAGCAGTTCATGGGGGACAGGGTCCTACGAGCAGTACTTC
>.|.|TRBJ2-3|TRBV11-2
CASSFRSGTDTQYF
TGTGCCAGCAGCTTCCGTAGCGGCACAGATACGCAGTATTTT
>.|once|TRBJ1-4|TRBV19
CASSGHNEKLFF
TGTGCCAGTAGTGGTCATAATGAAAAACTGTTTTTT
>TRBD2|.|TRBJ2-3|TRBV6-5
CASSWGGGYPDTQYF
TGTGCCAGCAGTTGGGGCGGGGGTTATCCAGATACGCAGTATTTT
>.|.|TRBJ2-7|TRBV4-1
CASSQDWDGQDEQYF
TGCGCCAGCAGCCAAGATTGGGACGGGCAGGACGAGCAGTACTTC
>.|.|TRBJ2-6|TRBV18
CASSPRAAGANVLTF
TGTGCCAGCTCACCGAGGGCAGCTGGGGCCAACGTCCTGACTTTC
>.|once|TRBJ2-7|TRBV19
CASSTRQRSYEQYF
TGTGCCAGTAGTACACGACAGCGTTCCTACGAGCAGTACTTC
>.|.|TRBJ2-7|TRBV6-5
CASNFDMDEQYF
TGTGCCAGCAATTTCGACATGGACGAGCAGTACTTC
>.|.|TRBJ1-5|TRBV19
CASRRSDQPQHF
TGTGCCAGTAGGAGATCGGATCAGCCCCAGCATTTT
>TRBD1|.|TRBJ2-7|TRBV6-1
CASSWAGTGRNEQYF
TGTGCCAGCAGTTGGGCGGGGACAGGGAGGAACGAGCAGTACTTC
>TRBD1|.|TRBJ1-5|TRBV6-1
CASSELRDSSNQPQHF
TGTGCCAGCAGTGAACTTAGGGACAGTAGCAATCAGCCCCAGCATTTT
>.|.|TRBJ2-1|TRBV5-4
CAGGAGASYNEQFF
TGTGCCGGGGGGGCGGGAGCCTCCTACAATGAGCAGTTCTTC
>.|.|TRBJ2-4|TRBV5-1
CASSLMGGPKNIQYF
TGCGCCAGCAGCTTGATGGGGGGCCCCAAAAACATTCAGTACTTC
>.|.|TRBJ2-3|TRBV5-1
CASSLGSPGRDTQYF
TGCGCCAGCAGCTTAGGGAGTCCGGGACGAGATACGCAGTATTTT
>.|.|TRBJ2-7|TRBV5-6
CASSLNWDGSYEQYF
TGTGCCAGCAGCTTGAATTGGGACGGATCCTACGAGCAGTACTTC
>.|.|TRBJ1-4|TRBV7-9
CASSYGGSEEKLFF
TGTGCCAGCAGCTACGGTGGTTCGGAGGAAAAACTGTTTTTT
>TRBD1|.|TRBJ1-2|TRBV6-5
CASSFYRGHTF
TGTGCCAGCAGTTTTTACAGGGGACACACCTTC
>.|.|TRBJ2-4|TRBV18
CASSPRGGTGLAKNIQYF
TGTGCCAGCTCACCGAGGGGCGGGACCGGTCTAGCCAAAAACATTCAGTACTTC
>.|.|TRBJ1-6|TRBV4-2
CASSLDWGSPLHF
TGTGCCAGCAGCTTGGATTGGGGCTCACCCCTCCACTTT
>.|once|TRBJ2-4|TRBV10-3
CAISEPPGRAKNIQYF
TGTGCCATCAGTGAGCCCCCGGGGAGGGCCAAAAACATTCAGTACTTC
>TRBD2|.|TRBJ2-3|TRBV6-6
CASSRLAGGPDTQYF
TGTGCCAGCAGTCGACTAGCGGGGGGGCCCGATACGCAGTATTTT